The 4 T cell receptor beta chains below come from one sample, sequenced in a study of blood T cell repertoires in COVID-19. The assay was immunoSEQ multiplex PCR, and TCRdb's table has in-frame clones only and misses some. The sample has fewer than 300,000 clones, about nine tenths seen once. Material for sequencing was peripheral blood. The source is a woman under 40 with COVID-19, enrolled during active disease.

The V call is TRBV5-6, the J call TRBJ1-1; no firm D call. The ends were cut back, 0 bases at V and 5 bases at J, with 8 bases in the middle. The CDR3 covers 13 residues. Germline loops: CDR1 SGHDT, CDR2 YYEEEE. In DNA, the CDR3 is TGTGCCAGCAGCTTGGTTGGTCGGACTGAAGCTTTCTTT. Translating gives CASSLVGRTEAFF.

The rearrangement uses TRBV9 and TRBJ1-1; D possibly corresponds to TRBD1 (6 bases). The germline V and J ends were trimmed by 0 bases and 5 bases, with 8 bases remaining between them. CDR3 length equals 13 residues. The germline V gene has CDR1 SGDLS and CDR2 YYNGEE. This CDR3 is CASSVVTGTEAFF. The CDR3 bases are TGTGCCAGCAGCGTAGTAACAGGGACTGAAGCTTTCTTT. Full variable domain (outside the CDR3, taken from reference TRBV9 and TRBJ1-1): DSGVTQTPKHLITATGQRVTLRCSPRSGDLSVYWYQQSLDQGLQFLIQYYNGEERAKGNILERFSAQQFPDLHSELNLSSLELGDSALYFCASSVVTGTEAFFGQGTRLTVV.

The rearrangement links TRBV11-3 to TRBJ2-2; D perhaps matches TRBD2 (6 bases). Trimming stripped 5 bases from V and 2 bases from J, with 15 bases between. The CDR3 runs to 16 residues. CDR1 SGHNT and CDR2 YENEEA come from the germline V gene. CDR3 DNA: TGTGCCAGCAGCCGCCACGGGGGAGCCAACACCGGGGAGCTGTTTTTT. Translation: CASSRHGGANTGELFF.

CDR3 DNA sequence: TGTGCCAGCAGCCCTCAAGGAGGGACCCAGTACTTC. This gives the protein CASSPQGGTQYF. The rearrangement links TRBV11-2 to TRBJ2-5; possible D gene TRBD2, 5 bases. Germline values: CDR1 SGHAT, CDR2 FQNNGV. Trimming removed 5 bases at V and 7 bases at J, with 11 bases between. The CDR3 has 12 residues.